These 10 T cell receptor beta chains were sequenced from one sample in a study of T cells expressing NK-cell markers (dated by TCRdb to the early 2020s). Library construction relied on 5' RACE. TCRdb records Illumina HiSeq 2000 as the sequencer. Each CDR3 protein sequence appears as one entry after TCRdb reprocessed the reads, and no DNA is included. The sample table includes 500,000 or so distinct CDR3 sequences. The top ten constitute 3.5% to 4.5% of the sample. The sequencing input was blood T cells: a sorted CD56 or NKG2C T cell subset, CD4+ or CD8+ T cells, or bulk PBMC T cells (not recorded which). These receptors were taken from a man between 18 and 29 years old in good health. Donor details come from another sample of the same person, matched by shared clones.

The CDR3 loop reads CSVVFLAGGTDTQYF. V is TRBV29-1 and J is TRBJ2-3. CDR1 SQVTM and CDR2 ANQGSEA come from the germline V gene. CDR3 length: 15 residues.

This chain connects TRBV27 to TRBJ2-3; with no DNA, the TCRdb D assignment of TRBD1 cannot be verified. This CDR3 has 14 amino acids. In germline, CDR1 is MNHEY, CDR2 SMNVEV (reference sequence). The chain's CDR3 is CASAANRDWYTQYF.

The V and J genes are TRBV12-3 or TRBV12-4 and TRBJ2-2; TCRdb reports TRBD1, a call that lacks DNA to check it against. CDR3 length equals 16 residues. The CDR3 here is CASSFKDARAIGELFF.

This chain joins TRBV5-1 and TRBJ2-5; TCRdb's D call, TRBD2, is unchecked because there is no DNA. This CDR3 is 16 amino acids long. Germline CDR1 and CDR2: SGHRS and YFSETQ. The CDR3 is CASSLAGAGRQETQYF.

The chain joins TRBV7-8 to TRBJ1-5. This CDR3 has 18 amino acids. CDR1 is SGHVS, CDR2 FQNEAQ, per germline. CDR3 in amino acids: CASSLGAQTDYSNQPQHF.

The V gene is TRBV4-3, the J gene TRBJ2-7; the TCRdb D gene call, TRBD2, has no DNA to confirm it. CDR1 and CDR2 (germline): LGHNA, YSLEER. The CDR3 loop spans 15 amino acids. The chain's CDR3 is CASSPLPTFGDEQYF.

This sequence joins TRBV27 and TRBJ2-3; TCRdb's D call of TRBD1 is untestable without DNA. Looked up from germline, CDR1 is MNHEY and CDR2 is SMNVEV (reference sequence). The CDR3 is 13 amino acids. CDR3 residues: CASRSGTSDTQYF.

The gene calls are TRBV20-1 and TRBJ2-3; the D call of TRBD1 rests on TCRdb alone, since no DNA is present to check it. The CDR3 spans 14 residues. CDR1 and CDR2 from the germline V gene are DFQATT and SNEGSKA (reference sequence). The CDR3 sequence is CSANIRGMPDTQYF.

The genes are TRBV7-6 and TRBJ1-5. The CDR3 runs to 13 residues. Germline V gene lookup returns CDR1 SGHVS and CDR2 FNYEAQ. The CDR3 loop is CASSLERDRPQHF.

The chain uses TRBV27 and TRBJ1-5; without DNA, the TCRdb call of TRBD1 cannot be checked. The CDR3 covers 16 residues. Per germline, CDR1 MNHEY and CDR2 SMNVEV (reference sequence). CDR3 residues: CASSPNQGAGNQPQHF.